This entry lists 8 T cell receptor beta chains sequenced from one sample in a study of T cell repertoires in cytomegalovirus infection. TCRdb independently ran MiXCR on the reads; one entry per CDR3 protein. The repertoire holds hundreds of thousands of distinct CDR3 sequences, with around 11% as singletons. The sample consisted of PBMCs. These receptors all come from a human donor in good health (CMV status not recorded). Some clones in this sample may be carry-over from other donors' samples.

In nucleotides, the CDR3 is TGTGCCAGCAGTCACCGGGACAGGTTGCCCAATGAGCAGTTCTTC. It encodes CASSHRDRLPNEQFF. This chain joins TRBV27 and TRBJ2-1; 8 bases are shared with TRBD1. The germline V gene encodes CDR1 MNHEY and CDR2 SMNVEV (reference sequence). This CDR3 is 15 amino acids long. Trimming cost V 5 bases and J 6 bases; bases outside gene matches: 9.

This clonotype was observed at least ten times. The CDR3 DNA sequence: TGTGCCAGCAGCTTACGACTAGCGGGAGTTAAAGATACGCAGTATTTT. This sequence encodes CASSLRLAGVKDTQYF. The chain uses TRBV7-6 and TRBJ2-3; 12 bases are a match to TRBD2. CDR3 length: 16 amino acids. In germline, CDR1 is SGHVS, CDR2 FNYEAQ. With 2 bases clipped from V and 5 bases from J, the junction kept 5 bases outside the gene matches.

This clonotype was seen ten or more times. The chain couples TRBV12-3 or TRBV12-4 to TRBJ1-1; tentative D call: TRBD1 (5 bases). The V gene lost 6 bases and the J gene lost 1 base, with 9 bases spanning the gap. The CDR3 length is 13 residues. The CDR3 is CASSRRGNTEAFF. The CDR3 DNA reads TGTGCCAGCAGCCGGAGGGGGAACACTGAAGCTTTCTTT.

This clonotype has a count of ten or more. This CDR3 reads CSAPPSGGHEQYF. Written as DNA, the CDR3 is TGCAGTGCTCCCCCCTCGGGGGGCCACGAGCAGTACTTC. The V gene is TRBV20-1, the J gene TRBJ2-7; D may be TRBD2 (7 bases). The CDR3 has 13 residues. With 5 bases removed from V and 5 bases from J, the gap between germline ends came to 16 bases. Germline lookup yields CDR1 DFQATT and CDR2 SNEGSKA (reference sequence).

This clonotype has a handful of counts. The rearrangement links TRBV6-6 to TRBJ2-2; tentative D call: TRBD1 (6 bases). The germline CDR1 and CDR2 sequences are MNHNY and SVGAGI (reference sequence). This CDR3 region has 14 residues. V was shortened by 4 bases and J by 8 bases, with 14 bases between the two germline ends. The CDR3 DNA reads as TGTGCCAGCAGTTTCACTGGGGGCTCAGGGGAGCTGTTTTTT. Protein: CASSFTGGSGELFF.

The table lists this clonotype with many counts. The rearrangement links TRBV7-2 to TRBJ2-5, with 14 bases lining up with TRBD2. This CDR3 comprises 18 residues. The germline V gene has CDR1 SGHTA and CDR2 FQGNSA. V lost 4 bases, J lost 1 base, and 8 bases stayed unmatched. In nucleotides, the CDR3 is TGTGCCAGCAGCTCGGGACTAGCGGGAGTGAGGGGCCAAGAGACCCAGTACTTC. It encodes CASSSGLAGVRGQETQYF.

This clonotype was seen repeatedly, ten times or more. The V call is TRBV5-1, the J call TRBJ2-1, with D unclear. Deletions cut 4 bases from V and 5 bases from J, with 4 bases between. CDR1 is SGHRS, CDR2 YFSETQ, per germline. This CDR3 contains 11 residues. The CDR3 protein is CASSTHNEQFF. CDR3 DNA: TGCGCCAGCAGCACCCACAATGAGCAGTTCTTC.

This clonotype was counted a few times. The chain couples TRBV20-1 to TRBJ2-1; D tentatively reads TRBD1 or TRBD2 (5 bases each). V lost 5 bases to trimming and J lost 0 bases, with 14 bases between them. There are 15 residues in the CDR3. Germline-derived CDR1 and CDR2 are DFQATT and SNEGSKA (reference sequence). CDR3 bases: TGCAGTGCTTCAACCGGGACGTACTCCTACAATGAGCAGTTCTTC. The encoded protein is CSASTGTYSYNEQFF.